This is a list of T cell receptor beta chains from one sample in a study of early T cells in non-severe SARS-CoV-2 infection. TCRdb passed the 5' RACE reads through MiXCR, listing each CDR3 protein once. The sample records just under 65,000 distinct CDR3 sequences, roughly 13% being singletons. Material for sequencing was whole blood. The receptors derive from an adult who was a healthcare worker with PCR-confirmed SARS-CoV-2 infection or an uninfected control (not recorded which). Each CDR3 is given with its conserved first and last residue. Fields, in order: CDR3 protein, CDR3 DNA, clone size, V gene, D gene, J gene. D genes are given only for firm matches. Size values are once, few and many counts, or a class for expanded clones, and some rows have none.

CDR3: CASRPGGLPLAKNIQYF; DNA: TGTGCCAGCAGGCCGGGCGGCCTTCCCCTAGCCAAAAACATTCAGTACTTC; size: few; V: TRBV7-8; D: -; J: TRBJ2-4
CDR3: CAISDSRGRGTGELFF; DNA: TGTGCCATCAGTGATAGCAGGGGGCGAGGTACCGGGGAGCTGTTTTTT; size: many; V: TRBV10-3; D: TRBD1; J: TRBJ2-2
CDR3: CASSFFSAGRGTDTQYF; DNA: TGTGCCAGCAGTTTCTTCTCCGCGGGTCGGGGCACAGATACGCAGTATTTT; size: many; V: TRBV12-3/TRBV12-4; D: -; J: TRBJ2-3
CDR3: CASAPGRNSPLHF; DNA: TGTGCCAGCGCCCCAGGGAGGAATTCACCCCTCCACTTT; size: few; V: TRBV27; D: -; J: TRBJ1-6
CDR3: CSATLRTSGSYEQYF; DNA: TGCAGCGCCACACTAAGGACTAGCGGATCCTACGAGCAGTACTTC; size: -; V: TRBV29-1; D: TRBD2; J: TRBJ2-7
CDR3: CASSPTGLQPQHF; DNA: TGTGCCAGCTCCCCAACAGGGCTTCAGCCCCAGCATTTT; size: few; V: TRBV18; D: -; J: TRBJ1-5
CDR3: CASSLLDGSGNTIYF; DNA: TGTGCCAGCAGCTTATTGGACGGATCTGGAAACACCATATATTTT; size: many; V: TRBV7-9; D: -; J: TRBJ1-3
CDR3: CASSPGQSRGYTF; DNA: TGTGCCAGCAGCCCCGGACAGTCTCGCGGCTACACCTTC; size: few; V: TRBV7-6; D: -; J: TRBJ1-2
CDR3: CASSREREFF; DNA: TGTGCCAGCAGTAGGGAGCGGGAGTTCTTC; size: few; V: TRBV7-2; D: -; J: TRBJ2-1
CDR3: CASSIYPGPDSGEQFF; DNA: TGTGCCAGCAGCATTTACCCGGGACCCGATTCGGGTGAGCAGTTCTTC; size: -; V: TRBV7-9; D: -; J: TRBJ2-1
CDR3: CASSLYREENNEQFF; DNA: TGTGCCAGCAGTTTATACAGGGAGGAAAACAATGAGCAGTTCTTC; size: -; V: TRBV12-3/TRBV12-4; D: -; J: TRBJ2-1
CDR3: CASSLVAGGPETQYF; DNA: TGTGCCAGCAGCTTGGTAGCGGGGGGCCCAGAGACCCAGTACTTC; size: -; V: TRBV5-6; D: TRBD2; J: TRBJ2-5
CDR3: CASSSHIAGFITYEQYF; DNA: TGTGCCAGCAGCTCCCATATAGCGGGGTTCATCACCTACGAGCAGTACTTC; size: -; V: TRBV5-6; D: TRBD2; J: TRBJ2-7
CDR3: CASSPPVNYEQYF; DNA: TGTGCCAGCAGTCCCCCGGTAAACTACGAGCAGTACTTC; size: once; V: TRBV12-3/TRBV12-4; D: -; J: TRBJ2-7
CDR3: CSASGGASYEQYF; DNA: TGCAGTGCTAGTGGTGGGGCTTCCTACGAGCAGTACTTC; size: many; V: TRBV20-1; D: -; J: TRBJ2-7
CDR3: CASSQTRGRLVEKLFF; DNA: TGTGCCAGCAGCCAAACCAGGGGGCGGTTGGTTGAAAAACTGTTTTTT; size: many; V: TRBV4-2; D: TRBD1; J: TRBJ1-4
CDR3: CSVDITGAKNIQYF; DNA: TGCAGCGTTGATATAACAGGGGCCAAAAACATTCAGTACTTC; size: -; V: TRBV29-1; D: -; J: TRBJ2-4
CDR3: CASSLSAGVETQYF; DNA: TGTGCCAGCAGCTTGTCGGCGGGGGTAGAGACCCAGTACTTC; size: few; V: TRBV7-9; D: TRBD2; J: TRBJ2-5
CDR3: CASSDPASESTDTQYF; DNA: TGTGCCAGCAGTGACCCGGCTAGCGAGTCCACAGATACGCAGTATTTT; size: few; V: TRBV2; D: -; J: TRBJ2-3
CDR3: CAARTRLADIQETQYF; DNA: TGTGCCGCTCGTACACGACTAGCGGATATACAAGAGACCCAGTACTTC; size: many; V: TRBV6-2/TRBV6-3; D: TRBD2; J: TRBJ2-5
CDR3: CASSLLGSTEAFF; DNA: TGTGCCAGCAGCCTCTTGGGGAGCACTGAAGCTTTCTTT; size: many; V: TRBV6-5; D: -; J: TRBJ1-1
CDR3: CAISGHPGALNTEAFF; DNA: TGTGCCATCAGTGGGCATCCAGGGGCCCTGAACACTGAAGCTTTCTTT; size: -; V: TRBV10-3; D: -; J: TRBJ1-1
CDR3: CASSQEGSGAKETQYF; DNA: TGCGCCAGCAGCCAAGAAGGTAGCGGGGCAAAAGAGACCCAGTACTTC; size: many; V: TRBV4-3; D: TRBD2; J: TRBJ2-5
CDR3: CASSPRQRIEAFF; DNA: TGTGCCAGCAGCCCCCGACAGCGAATTGAAGCTTTCTTT; size: many; V: TRBV7-9; D: -; J: TRBJ1-1
CDR3: CASSQGLAQTYEQYF; DNA: TGCGCCAGCAGCCAAGGATTAGCCCAAACCTACGAGCAGTACTTC; size: many; V: TRBV4-1; D: -; J: TRBJ2-7
CDR3: CASSQGSGGTYEQYF; DNA: TGTGCCAGCAGCCAAGGAAGCGGGGGCACCTACGAGCAGTACTTC; size: few; V: TRBV14; D: TRBD2; J: TRBJ2-7
CDR3: CASSLKQGLTYGYTF; DNA: TGTGCCAGCAGCTTAAAGCAGGGACTTACCTATGGCTACACCTTC; size: few; V: TRBV7-9; D: -; J: TRBJ1-2
CDR3: CASSPGLAVDTQYF; DNA: TGTGCCAGCAGCCCTGGACTAGCTGTAGATACGCAGTATTTT; size: -; V: TRBV7-9; D: TRBD2; J: TRBJ2-3
CDR3: CASRADLTGGYNEQFF; DNA: TGTGCCAGCAGAGCCGATCTTACAGGGGGCTACAATGAGCAGTTCTTC; size: many; V: TRBV27; D: TRBD1; J: TRBJ2-1
CDR3: CSAPGTGGEDGYTF; DNA: TGCAGTGCTCCCGGGACAGGGGGCGAGGATGGCTACACCTTC; size: many; V: TRBV20-1; D: TRBD1; J: TRBJ1-2
CDR3: CASSFTASGANVLTF; DNA: TGTGCCAGCAGCTTTACAGCTTCTGGGGCCAACGTCCTGACTTTC; size: few; V: TRBV11-2; D: -; J: TRBJ2-6
CDR3: CSARGLAGDEQFF; DNA: TGCAGTGCTAGGGGGCTAGCGGGCGATGAGCAGTTCTTC; size: -; V: TRBV20-1; D: TRBD2; J: TRBJ2-1
CDR3: CASTAGAAQHF; DNA: TGTGCCAGCACCGCGGGGGCGGCCCAGCATTTT; size: many; V: TRBV6-6; D: -; J: TRBJ1-5
CDR3: CASRGTQGKTEAFF; DNA: TGTGCCAGCAGGGGGACACAGGGAAAGACTGAAGCTTTCTTT; size: few; V: TRBV2; D: -; J: TRBJ1-1
CDR3: CASSLDTGTNQPQHF; DNA: TGTGCCAGCAGCTTAGATACGGGAACCAATCAGCCCCAGCATTTT; size: many; V: TRBV7-2; D: -; J: TRBJ1-5
CDR3: CASSSRRDTEAFF; DNA: TGTGCCAGCAGTTCCCGCAGGGACACTGAAGCTTTCTTT; size: many; V: TRBV6-2/TRBV6-3; D: -; J: TRBJ1-1
CDR3: CASSLSVVAGDLTSTDTQYF; DNA: TGTGCCAGCAGCTTATCGGTCGTAGCGGGGGATTTAACTAGCACAGATACGCAGTATTTT; size: -; V: TRBV7-8; D: TRBD2; J: TRBJ2-3
CDR3: CASSLSGTYGYTF; DNA: TGCGCCAGCAGCCTCTCAGGAACTTATGGCTACACCTTC; size: few; V: TRBV5-1; D: -; J: TRBJ1-2
CDR3: CASTQSFRGVGYTF; DNA: TGTGCCAGCACCCAATCCTTCAGGGGAGTAGGCTACACCTTC; size: -; V: TRBV12-3/TRBV12-4; D: -; J: TRBJ1-2
CDR3: CASRTGGSYTGELFF; DNA: TGTGCCAGCAGAACAGGGGGCTCGTACACCGGGGAGCTGTTTTTT; size: -; V: TRBV9; D: TRBD1; J: TRBJ2-2
CDR3: CASSVDEQPLYGYTF; DNA: TGTGCCAGCAGCGTAGACGAACAGCCCCTCTATGGCTACACCTTC; size: few; V: TRBV9; D: -; J: TRBJ1-2
CDR3: CASSKDQAGQPQHF; DNA: TGCGCCAGCAGCAAGGATCAGGCGGGGCAGCCCCAGCATTTT; size: -; V: TRBV5-1; D: -; J: TRBJ1-5
CDR3: CSARVHMFEKLFF; DNA: TGCAGTGCTAGGGTGCACATGTTTGAAAAACTGTTTTTT; size: once; V: TRBV20-1; D: -; J: TRBJ1-4
CDR3: CASSPTGGRTGELFF; DNA: TGTGCCAGCAGCCCCACAGGGGGGAGGACCGGGGAGCTGTTTTTT; size: many; V: TRBV2; D: TRBD1; J: TRBJ2-2
CDR3: CASSLVLGDNGYTF; DNA: TGCGCCAGCAGCTTGGTTCTGGGGGATAACGGCTACACCTTC; size: -; V: TRBV5-1; D: -; J: TRBJ1-2
CDR3: CASSQLGQGAGETQYF; DNA: TGCGCCAGCAGCCAGCTAGGACAGGGGGCAGGAGAGACCCAGTACTTC; size: -; V: TRBV4-1; D: TRBD1; J: TRBJ2-5
CDR3: CASSLRSVYGYTF; DNA: TGCGCCAGCAGCTTGAGGTCGGTTTATGGCTACACCTTC; size: -; V: TRBV5-1; D: -; J: TRBJ1-2
CDR3: CASSHPRGNTEAFF; DNA: TGTGCCAGCAGCCATCCCCGGGGGAATACTGAAGCTTTCTTT; size: -; V: TRBV14; D: -; J: TRBJ1-1
CDR3: CAVEVAGSDTQYF; DNA: TGTGCCGTCGAGGTAGCGGGCTCAGATACGCAGTATTTT; size: many; V: TRBV10-3; D: TRBD2; J: TRBJ2-3
CDR3: CASSLSPGARTGELFF; DNA: TGTGCCAGCAGCTTATCCCCGGGGGCCCGCACCGGGGAGCTGTTTTTT; size: few; V: TRBV7-8; D: -; J: TRBJ2-2